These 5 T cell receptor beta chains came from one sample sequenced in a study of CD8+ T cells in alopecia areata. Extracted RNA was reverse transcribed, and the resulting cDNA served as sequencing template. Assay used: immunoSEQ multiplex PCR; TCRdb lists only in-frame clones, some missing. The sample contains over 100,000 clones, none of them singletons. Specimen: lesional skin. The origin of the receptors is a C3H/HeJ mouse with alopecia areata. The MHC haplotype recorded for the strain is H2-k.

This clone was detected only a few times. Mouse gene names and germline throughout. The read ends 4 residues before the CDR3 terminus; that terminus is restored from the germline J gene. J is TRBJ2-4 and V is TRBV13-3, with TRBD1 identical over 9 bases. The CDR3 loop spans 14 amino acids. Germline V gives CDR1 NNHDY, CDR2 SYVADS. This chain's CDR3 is CASRQDRGENTLYF. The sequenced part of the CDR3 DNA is TGTGCCAGCAGACAGGACAGGGGTGAAAAC.

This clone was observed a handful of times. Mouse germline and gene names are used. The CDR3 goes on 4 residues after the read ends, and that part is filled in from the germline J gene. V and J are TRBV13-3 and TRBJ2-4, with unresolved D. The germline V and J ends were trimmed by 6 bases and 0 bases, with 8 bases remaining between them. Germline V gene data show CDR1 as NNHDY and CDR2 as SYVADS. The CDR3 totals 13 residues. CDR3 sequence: CASTPSSQNTLYF. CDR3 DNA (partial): TGTGCCAGCACCCCCAGTAGTCAAAAC.

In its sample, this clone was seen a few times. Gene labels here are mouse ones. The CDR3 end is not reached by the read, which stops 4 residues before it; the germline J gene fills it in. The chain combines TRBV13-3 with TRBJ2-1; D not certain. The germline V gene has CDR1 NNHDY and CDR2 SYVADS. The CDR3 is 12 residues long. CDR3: CASSPSRSEQFF. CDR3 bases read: TGTGCCAGCAGCCCATCCAGGTCT.

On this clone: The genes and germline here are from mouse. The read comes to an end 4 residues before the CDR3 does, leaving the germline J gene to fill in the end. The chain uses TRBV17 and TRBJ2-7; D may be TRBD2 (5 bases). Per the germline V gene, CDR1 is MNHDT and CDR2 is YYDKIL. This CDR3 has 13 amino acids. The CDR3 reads CASSRADLYEQYF. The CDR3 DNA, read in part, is TGTGCTAGCAGTAGAGCGGACTTGTAT.

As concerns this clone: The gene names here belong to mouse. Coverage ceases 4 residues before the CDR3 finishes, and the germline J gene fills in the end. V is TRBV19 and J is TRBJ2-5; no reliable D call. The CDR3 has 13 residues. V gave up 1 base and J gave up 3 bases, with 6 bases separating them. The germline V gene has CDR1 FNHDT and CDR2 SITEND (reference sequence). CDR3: CASSINQQDTQYF. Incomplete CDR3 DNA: TGTGCCAGCAGTATAAACCAGCAAGAC.